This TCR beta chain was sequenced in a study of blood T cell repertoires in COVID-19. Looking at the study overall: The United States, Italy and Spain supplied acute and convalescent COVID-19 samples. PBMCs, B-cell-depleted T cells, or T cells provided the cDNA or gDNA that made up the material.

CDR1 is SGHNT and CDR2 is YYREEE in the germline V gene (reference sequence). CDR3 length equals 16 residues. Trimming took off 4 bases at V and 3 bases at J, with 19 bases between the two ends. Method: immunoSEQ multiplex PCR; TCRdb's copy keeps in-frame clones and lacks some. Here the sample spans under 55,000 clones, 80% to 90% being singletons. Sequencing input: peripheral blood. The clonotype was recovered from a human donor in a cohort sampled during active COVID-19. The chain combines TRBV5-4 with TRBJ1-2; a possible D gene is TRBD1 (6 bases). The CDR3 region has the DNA TGTGCCAGCAGCCTTGGACGGACAGCCTCGGACTATGGCTACACCTTC. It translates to CASSLGRTASDYGYTF. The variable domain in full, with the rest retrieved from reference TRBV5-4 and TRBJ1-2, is ETGVTQSPTHLIKTRGQQVTLRCSSQSGHNTVSWYQQALGQGPQFIFQYYREEENGRGNFPPRFSGLQFPNYSSELNVNALELDDSALYLCASSLGRTASDYGYTFGSGTRLTVV.